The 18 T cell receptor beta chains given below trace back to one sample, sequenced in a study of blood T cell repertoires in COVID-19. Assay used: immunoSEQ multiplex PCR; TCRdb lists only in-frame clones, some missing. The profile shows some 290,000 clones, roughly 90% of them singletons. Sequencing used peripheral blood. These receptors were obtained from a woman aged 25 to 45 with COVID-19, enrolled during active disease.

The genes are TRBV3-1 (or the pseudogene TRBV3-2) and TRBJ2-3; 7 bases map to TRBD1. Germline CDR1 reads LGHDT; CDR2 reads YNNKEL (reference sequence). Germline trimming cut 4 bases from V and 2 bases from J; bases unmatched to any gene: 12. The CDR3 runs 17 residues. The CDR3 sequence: CASSRNSRQGPTDTQYF. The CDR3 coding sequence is TGTGCCAGCAGCCGTAATAGTAGACAGGGTCCCACAGATACGCAGTATTTT.

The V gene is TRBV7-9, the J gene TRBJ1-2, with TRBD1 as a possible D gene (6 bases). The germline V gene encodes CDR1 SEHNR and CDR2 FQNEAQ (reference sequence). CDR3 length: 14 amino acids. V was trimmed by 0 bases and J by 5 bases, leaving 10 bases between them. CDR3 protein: CASSLAGTFYGYTF. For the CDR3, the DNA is TGTGCCAGCAGCTTAGCCGGGACATTTTATGGCTACACCTTC.

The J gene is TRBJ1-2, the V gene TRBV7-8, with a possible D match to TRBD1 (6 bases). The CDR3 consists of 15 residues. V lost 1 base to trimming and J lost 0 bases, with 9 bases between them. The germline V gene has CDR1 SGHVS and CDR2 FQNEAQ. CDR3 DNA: TGTGCCAGCAGCTTAGGGGGGCTAGCTAACTATGGCTACACCTTC. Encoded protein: CASSLGGLANYGYTF.

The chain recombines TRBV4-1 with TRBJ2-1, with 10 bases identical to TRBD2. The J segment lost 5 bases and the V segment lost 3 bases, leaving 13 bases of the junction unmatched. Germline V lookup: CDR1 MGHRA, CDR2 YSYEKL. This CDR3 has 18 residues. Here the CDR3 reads CASSHPKELAGLDNEQFF. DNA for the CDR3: TGCGCCAGCAGCCACCCGAAGGAACTAGCGGGGCTCGACAATGAGCAGTTCTTC.

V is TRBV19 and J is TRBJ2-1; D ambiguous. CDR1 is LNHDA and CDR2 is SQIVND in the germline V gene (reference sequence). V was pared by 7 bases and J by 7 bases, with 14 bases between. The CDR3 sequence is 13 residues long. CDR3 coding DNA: TGTGCCAGTATGTCGGAGTTCCGGAATGAGCAGTTCTTC. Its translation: CASMSEFRNEQFF.

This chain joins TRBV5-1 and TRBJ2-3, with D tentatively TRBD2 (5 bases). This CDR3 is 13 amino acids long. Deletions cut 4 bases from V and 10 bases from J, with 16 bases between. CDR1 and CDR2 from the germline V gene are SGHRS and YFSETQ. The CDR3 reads CASSLGLAQPQYF. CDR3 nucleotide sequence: TGCGCCAGCAGCCTCGGACTGGCACAGCCGCAGTATTTT.

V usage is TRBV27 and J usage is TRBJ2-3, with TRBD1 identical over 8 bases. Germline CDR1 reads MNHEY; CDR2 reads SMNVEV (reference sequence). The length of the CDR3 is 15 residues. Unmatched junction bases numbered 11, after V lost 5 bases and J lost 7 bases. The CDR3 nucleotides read TGTGCCAGCAGTCTTGGCGGGACAGGATTCCATACGCAGTATTTT. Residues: CASSLGGTGFHTQYF.

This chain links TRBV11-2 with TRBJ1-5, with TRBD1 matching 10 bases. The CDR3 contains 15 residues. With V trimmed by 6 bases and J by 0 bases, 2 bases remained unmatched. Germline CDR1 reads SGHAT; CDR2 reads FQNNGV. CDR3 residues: CASRRDRGSNQPQHF. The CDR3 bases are TGTGCCAGCAGACGGGACAGGGGTAGCAATCAGCCCCAGCATTTT.

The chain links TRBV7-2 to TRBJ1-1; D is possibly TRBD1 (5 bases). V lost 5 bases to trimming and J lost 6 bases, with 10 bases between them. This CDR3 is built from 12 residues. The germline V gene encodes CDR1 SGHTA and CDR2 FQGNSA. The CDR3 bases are TGTGCCAGCAGCGTAAGGGGTGCTGAAGCTTTCTTT. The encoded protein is CASSVRGAEAFF.

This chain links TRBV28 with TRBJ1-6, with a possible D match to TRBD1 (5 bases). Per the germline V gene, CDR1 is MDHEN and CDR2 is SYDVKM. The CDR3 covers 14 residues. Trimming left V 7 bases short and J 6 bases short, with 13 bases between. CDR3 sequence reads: CASTAVGGNSPLHF. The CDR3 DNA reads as TGTGCCAGCACCGCCGTGGGGGGTAATTCACCCCTCCACTTT.

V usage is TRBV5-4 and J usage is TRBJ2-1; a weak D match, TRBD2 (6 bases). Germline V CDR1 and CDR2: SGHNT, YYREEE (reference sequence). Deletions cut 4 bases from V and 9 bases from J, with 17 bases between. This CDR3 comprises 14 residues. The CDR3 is CASSRAAGRREQFF. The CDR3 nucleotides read TGTGCCAGCAGCAGGGCGGCGGGGAGGCGTGAGCAGTTCTTC.

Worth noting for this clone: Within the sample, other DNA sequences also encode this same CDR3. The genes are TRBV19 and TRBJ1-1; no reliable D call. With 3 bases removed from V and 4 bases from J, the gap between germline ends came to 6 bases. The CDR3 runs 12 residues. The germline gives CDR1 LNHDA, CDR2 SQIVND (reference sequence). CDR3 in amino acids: CASSIGITEAFF. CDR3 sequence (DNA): TGTGCCAGTAGTATTGGCATCACTGAAGCTTTCTTT.

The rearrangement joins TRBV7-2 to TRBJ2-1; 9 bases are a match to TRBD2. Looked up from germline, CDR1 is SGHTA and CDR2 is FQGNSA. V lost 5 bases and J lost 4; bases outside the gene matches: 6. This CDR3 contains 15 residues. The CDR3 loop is CASSLSGGLYNEQFF. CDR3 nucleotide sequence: TGTGCCAGCAGCCTAAGCGGGGGGCTATACAATGAGCAGTTCTTC.

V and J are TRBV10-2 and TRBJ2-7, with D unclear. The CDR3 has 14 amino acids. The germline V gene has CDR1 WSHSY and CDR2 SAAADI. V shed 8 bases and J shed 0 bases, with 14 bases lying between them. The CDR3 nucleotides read TGCGCCAGCCGGGTCGATGCGAGCTCCTACGAGCAGTACTTC. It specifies CASRVDASSYEQYF.

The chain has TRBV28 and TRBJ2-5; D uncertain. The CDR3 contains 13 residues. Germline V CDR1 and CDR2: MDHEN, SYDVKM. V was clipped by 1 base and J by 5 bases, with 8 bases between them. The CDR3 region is CASSLSHWETQYF. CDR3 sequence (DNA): TGTGCCAGCAGTTTATCCCACTGGGAGACCCAGTACTTC.

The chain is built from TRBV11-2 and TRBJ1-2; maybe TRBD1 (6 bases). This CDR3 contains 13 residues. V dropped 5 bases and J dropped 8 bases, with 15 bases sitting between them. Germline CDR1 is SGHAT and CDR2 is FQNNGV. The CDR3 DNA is TGTGCCAGCAGCCCGACGGGGGGCCGGGGCTACACCTTC. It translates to CASSPTGGRGYTF. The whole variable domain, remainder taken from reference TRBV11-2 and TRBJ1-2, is EAGVAQSPRYKIIEKRQSVAFWCNPISGHATLYWYQQILGQGPKLLIQFQNNGVVDDSQLPKDRFSAERLKGVDSTLKIQPAKLEDSAVYLCASSPTGGRGYTFGSGTRLTVV.

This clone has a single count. CDR3 sequence (DNA): TGTGCCAGCAGTTACTCGGGACAGGGTTATTTTAATTCACCCCTCCACTTT. Its translation is CASSYSGQGYFNSPLHF. The genes are TRBV6-2 or TRBV6-3 and TRBJ1-6, with 9 bases fitting TRBD1. Trimming removed 0 bases from V and 6 bases from J; junction bases left unmatched: 6. Germline assignment: CDR1 MNHEY and CDR2 SVGEGT. This CDR3 is built from 17 residues.

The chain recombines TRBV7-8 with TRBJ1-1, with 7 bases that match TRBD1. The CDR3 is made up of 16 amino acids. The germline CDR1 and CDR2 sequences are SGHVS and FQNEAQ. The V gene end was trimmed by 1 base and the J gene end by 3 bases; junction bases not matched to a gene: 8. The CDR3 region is CASSLGGGQTYTEAFF. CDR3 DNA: TGTGCCAGCAGCTTAGGTGGGGGACAGACTTACACTGAAGCTTTCTTT. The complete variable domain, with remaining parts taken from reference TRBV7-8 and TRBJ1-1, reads GAGVSQSPRYKVAKRGQDVALRCDPISGHVSLFWYQQALGQGPEFLTYFQNEAQLDKSGLPSDRFFAERPEGSVSTLKIQRTQQEDSAVYLCASSLGGGQTYTEAFFGQGTRLTVV.